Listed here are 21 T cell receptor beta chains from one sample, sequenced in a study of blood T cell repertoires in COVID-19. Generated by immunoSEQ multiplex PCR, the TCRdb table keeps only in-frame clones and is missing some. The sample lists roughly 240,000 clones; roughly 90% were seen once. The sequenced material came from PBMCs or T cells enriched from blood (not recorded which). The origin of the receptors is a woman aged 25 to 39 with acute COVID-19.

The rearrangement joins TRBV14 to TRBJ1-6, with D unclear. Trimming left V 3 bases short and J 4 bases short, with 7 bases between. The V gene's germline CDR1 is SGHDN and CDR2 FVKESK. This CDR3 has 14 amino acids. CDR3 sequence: CASSHLTYNSPLHF. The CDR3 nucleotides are TGTGCCAGCAGCCACCTCACTTATAATTCACCCCTCCACTTT.

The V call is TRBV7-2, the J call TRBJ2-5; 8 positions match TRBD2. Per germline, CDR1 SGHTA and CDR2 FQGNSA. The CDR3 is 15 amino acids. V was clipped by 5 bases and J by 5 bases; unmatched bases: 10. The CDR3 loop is CASSETRGGQETQYF. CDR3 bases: TGTGCCAGCAGCGAGACACGGGGGGGGCAGGAGACCCAGTACTTC.

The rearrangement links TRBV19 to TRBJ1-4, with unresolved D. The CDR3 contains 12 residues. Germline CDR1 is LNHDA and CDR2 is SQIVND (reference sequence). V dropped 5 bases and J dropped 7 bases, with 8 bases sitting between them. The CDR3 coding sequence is TGTGCCAGTAGTGGGCAGGCTGAAAAACTGTTTTTT. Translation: CASSGQAEKLFF.

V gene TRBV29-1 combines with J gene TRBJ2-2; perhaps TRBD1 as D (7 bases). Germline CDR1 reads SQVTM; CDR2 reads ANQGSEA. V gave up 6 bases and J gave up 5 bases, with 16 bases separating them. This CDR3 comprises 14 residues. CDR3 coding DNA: TGCAGCGTAGGGAGGCAGGGGGTAACCGGGGAGCTGTTTTTT. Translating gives CSVGRQGVTGELFF.

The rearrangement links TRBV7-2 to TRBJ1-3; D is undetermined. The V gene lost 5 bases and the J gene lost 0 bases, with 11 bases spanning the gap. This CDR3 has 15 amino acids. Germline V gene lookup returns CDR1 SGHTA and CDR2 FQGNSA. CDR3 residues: CASSPHPGSGNTIYF. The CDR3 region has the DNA TGTGCCAGCAGCCCCCACCCCGGCTCTGGAAACACCATATATTTT. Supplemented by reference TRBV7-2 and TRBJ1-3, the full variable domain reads GAGVSQSPSNKVTEKGKDVELRCDPISGHTALYWYRQSLGQGLEFLIYFQGNSAPDKSGLPSDRFSAERTGGSVSTLTIQRTQQEDSAVYLCASSPHPGSGNTIYFGEGSWLTVV.

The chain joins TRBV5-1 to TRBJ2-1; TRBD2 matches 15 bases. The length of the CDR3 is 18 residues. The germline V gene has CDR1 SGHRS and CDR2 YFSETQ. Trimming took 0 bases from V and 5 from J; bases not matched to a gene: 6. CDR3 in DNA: TGCGCCAGCAGCTTGGCCCCCGGGACTAGCGGGGGGAACAATGAGCAGTTCTTC. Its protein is CASSLAPGTSGGNNEQFF. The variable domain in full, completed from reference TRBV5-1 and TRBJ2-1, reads KAGVTQTPRYLIKTRGQQVTLSCSPISGHRSVSWYQQTPGQGLQFLFEYFSETQRNKGNFPGRFSGRQFSNSRSEMNVSTLELGDSALYLCASSLAPGTSGGNNEQFFGPGTRLTVL.

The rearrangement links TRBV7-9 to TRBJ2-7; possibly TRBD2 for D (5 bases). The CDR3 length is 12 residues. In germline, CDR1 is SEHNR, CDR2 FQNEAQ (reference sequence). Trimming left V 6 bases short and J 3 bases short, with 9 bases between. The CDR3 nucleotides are TGTGCCAGCAGTGTCAGCGGCTACGAGCAGTACTTC. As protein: CASSVSGYEQYF.

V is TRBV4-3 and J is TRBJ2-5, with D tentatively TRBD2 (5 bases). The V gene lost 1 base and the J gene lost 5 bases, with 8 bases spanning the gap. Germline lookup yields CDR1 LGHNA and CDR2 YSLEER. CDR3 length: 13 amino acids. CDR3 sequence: CASSQATRETQYF. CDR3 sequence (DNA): TGCGCCAGCAGCCAAGCTACTAGGGAGACCCAGTACTTC.

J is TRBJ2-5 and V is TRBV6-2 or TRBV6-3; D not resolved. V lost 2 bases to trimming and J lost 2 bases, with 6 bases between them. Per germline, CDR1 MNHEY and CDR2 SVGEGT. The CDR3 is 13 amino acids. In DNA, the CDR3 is TGTGCCAGCAGTTACCTAGGACAAGAGACCCAGTACTTC. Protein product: CASSYLGQETQYF.

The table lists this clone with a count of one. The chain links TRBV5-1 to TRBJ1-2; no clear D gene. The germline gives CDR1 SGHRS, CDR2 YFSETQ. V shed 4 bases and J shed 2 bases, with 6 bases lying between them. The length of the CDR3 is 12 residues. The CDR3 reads CASSTENYGYTF. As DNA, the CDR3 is TGCGCCAGCAGCACCGAGAACTATGGCTACACCTTC.

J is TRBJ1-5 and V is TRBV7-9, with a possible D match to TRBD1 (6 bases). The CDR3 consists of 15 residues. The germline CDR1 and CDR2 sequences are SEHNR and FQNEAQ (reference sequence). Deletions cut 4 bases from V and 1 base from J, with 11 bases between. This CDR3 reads CASSSGAGSNQPQHF. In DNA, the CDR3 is TGTGCCAGCAGCTCAGGGGCCGGGAGCAATCAGCCCCAGCATTTT.

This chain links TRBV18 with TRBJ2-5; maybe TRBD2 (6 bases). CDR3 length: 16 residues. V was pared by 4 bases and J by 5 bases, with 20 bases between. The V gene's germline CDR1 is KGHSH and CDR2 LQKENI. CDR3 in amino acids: CASSQKIGGREETQYF. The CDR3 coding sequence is TGTGCCAGCTCACAAAAGATTGGGGGACGGGAGGAGACCCAGTACTTC.

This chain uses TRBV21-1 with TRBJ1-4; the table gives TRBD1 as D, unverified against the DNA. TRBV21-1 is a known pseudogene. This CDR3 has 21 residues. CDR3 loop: CASSTERIPGCWTATNEKLFF. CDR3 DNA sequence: TGTGCCAGCAGCACGGAGCGCATTCCCGGATGCTGGACAGCAACTAATGAAAAACTGTTTTTT.

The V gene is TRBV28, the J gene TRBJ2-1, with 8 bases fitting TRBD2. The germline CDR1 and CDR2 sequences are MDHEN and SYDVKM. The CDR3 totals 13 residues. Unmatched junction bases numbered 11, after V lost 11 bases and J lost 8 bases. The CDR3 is CALSGLGAHEQFF. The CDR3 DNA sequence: TGTGCCCTCTCGGGACTAGGGGCCCATGAGCAGTTCTTC.

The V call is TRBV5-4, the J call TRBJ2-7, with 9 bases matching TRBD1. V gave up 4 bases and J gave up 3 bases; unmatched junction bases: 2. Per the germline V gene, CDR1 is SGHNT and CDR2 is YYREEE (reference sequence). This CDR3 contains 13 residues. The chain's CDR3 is CASSTTGGYEQYF. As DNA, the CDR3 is TGTGCCAGCAGCACGACAGGGGGCTACGAGCAGTACTTC. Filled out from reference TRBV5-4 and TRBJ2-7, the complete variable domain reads ETGVTQSPTHLIKTRGQQVTLRCSSQSGHNTVSWYQQALGQGPQFIFQYYREEENGRGNFPPRFSGLQFPNYSSELNVNALELDDSALYLCASSTTGGYEQYFGPGTRLTVT.

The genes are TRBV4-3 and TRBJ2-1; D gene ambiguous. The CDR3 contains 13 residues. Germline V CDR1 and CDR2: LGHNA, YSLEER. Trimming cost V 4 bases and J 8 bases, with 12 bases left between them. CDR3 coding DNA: TGCGCCAGCAGCCTCATGCGCCGGGATGAGCAGTTCTTC. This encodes CASSLMRRDEQFF.

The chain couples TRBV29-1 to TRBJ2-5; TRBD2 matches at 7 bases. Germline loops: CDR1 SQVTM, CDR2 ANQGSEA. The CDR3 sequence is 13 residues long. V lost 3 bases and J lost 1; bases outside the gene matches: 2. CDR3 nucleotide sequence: TGCAGCGTTGACGGGGGGTTCCAAGAGACCCAGTACTTC. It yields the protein CSVDGGFQETQYF.

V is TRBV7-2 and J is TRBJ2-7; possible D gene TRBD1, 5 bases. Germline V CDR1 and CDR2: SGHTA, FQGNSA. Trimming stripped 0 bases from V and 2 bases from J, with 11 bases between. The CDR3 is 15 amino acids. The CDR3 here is CASSLAGLDTYEQYF. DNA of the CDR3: TGTGCCAGCAGCTTAGCGGGGCTAGATACCTACGAGCAGTACTTC.

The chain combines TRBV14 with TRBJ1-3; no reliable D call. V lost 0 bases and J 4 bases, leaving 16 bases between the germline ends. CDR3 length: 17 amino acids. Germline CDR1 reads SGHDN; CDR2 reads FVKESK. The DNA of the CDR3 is TGTGCCAGCAGCCAAGATCAAAACCCGCCAGGAGGAAACACCATATATTTT. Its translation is CASSQDQNPPGGNTIYF.

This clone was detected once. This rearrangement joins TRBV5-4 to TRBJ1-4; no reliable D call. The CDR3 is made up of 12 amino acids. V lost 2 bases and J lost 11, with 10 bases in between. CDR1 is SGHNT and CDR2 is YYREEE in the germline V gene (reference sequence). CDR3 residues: CASSLGRDKLFF. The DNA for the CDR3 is TGTGCCAGCAGCTTAGGACGGGATAAACTGTTTTTT.

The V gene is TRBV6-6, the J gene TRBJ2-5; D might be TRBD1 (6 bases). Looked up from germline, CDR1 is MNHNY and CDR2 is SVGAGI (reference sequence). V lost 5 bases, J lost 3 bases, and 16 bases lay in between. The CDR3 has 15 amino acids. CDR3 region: CASSDPGQLKETQYF. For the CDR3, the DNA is TGTGCCAGCAGTGACCCGGGACAACTAAAAGAGACCCAGTACTTC.